This record covers a single T cell receptor beta chain. These data belong to a study of T-cell reconstitution after alpha-beta-depleted transplantation in children. The TCRbeta library was prepared with unique molecular identifiers. TCRdb reanalysed the PCR reads using MiXCR and keeps one entry per CDR3 protein. The sample has some 500,000 distinct CDR3 sequences, approximately 20% seen once. Germline lookup yields CDR1 SGHRS and CDR2 YFSETQ. This CDR3 contains 12 residues. V was clipped by 3 bases and J by 7 bases, with 10 bases between them. This material consisted of PBMCs from the stem cell graft donor, taken from the stem cell graft. This chain links TRBV5-1 with TRBJ1-2; TRBD1 might be the D (5 bases). This TCR was recovered from a human donor who donated a stem cell graft to a child with acute lymphoblastic leukemia. CDR3 residues: CASSWGLRGYTF. The CDR3 DNA is TGCGCCAGCAGCTGGGGACTCCGTGGCTACACCTTC.